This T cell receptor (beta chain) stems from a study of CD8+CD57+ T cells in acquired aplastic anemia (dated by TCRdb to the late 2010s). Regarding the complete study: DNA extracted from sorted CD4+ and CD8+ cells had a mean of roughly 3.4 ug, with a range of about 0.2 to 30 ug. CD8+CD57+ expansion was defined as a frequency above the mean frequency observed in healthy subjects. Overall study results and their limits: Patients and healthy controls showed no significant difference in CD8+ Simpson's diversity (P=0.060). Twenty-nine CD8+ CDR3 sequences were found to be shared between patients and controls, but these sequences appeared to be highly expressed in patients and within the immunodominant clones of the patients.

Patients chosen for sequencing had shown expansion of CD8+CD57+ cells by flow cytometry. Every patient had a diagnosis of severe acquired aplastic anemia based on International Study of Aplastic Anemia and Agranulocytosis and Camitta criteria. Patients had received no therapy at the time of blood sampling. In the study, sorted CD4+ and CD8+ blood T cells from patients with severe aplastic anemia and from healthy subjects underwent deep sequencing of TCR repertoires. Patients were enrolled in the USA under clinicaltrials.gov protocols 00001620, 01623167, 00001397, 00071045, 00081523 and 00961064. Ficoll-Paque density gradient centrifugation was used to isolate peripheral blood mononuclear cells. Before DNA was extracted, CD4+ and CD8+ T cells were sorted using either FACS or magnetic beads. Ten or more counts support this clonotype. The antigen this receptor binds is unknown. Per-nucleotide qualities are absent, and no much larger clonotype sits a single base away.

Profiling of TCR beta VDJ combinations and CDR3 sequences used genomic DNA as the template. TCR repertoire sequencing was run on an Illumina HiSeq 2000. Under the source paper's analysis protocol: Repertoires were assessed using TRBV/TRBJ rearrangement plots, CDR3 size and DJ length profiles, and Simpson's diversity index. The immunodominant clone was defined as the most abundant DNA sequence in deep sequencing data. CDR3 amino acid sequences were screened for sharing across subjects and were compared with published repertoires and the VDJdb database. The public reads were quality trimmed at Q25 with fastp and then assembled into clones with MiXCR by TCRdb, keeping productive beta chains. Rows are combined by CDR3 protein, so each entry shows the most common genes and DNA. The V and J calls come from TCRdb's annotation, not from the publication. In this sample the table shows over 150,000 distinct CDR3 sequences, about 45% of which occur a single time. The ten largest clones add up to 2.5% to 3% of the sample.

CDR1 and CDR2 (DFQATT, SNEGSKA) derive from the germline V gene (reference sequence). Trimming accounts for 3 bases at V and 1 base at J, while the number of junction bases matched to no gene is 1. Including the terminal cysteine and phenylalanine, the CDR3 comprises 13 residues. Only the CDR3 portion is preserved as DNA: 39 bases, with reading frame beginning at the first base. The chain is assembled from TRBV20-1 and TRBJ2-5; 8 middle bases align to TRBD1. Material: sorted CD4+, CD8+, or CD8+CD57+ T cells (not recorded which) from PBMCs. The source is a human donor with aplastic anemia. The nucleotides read TGCAGTGCTAGGGACAGGGCCCAAGAGACCCAGTACTTC. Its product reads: CSARDRAQETQYF.